These 4 T cell receptor beta chains share one sample of origin, sequenced in a study of shared clonotypes between healthy human individuals. The data were produced by immunoSEQ multiplex PCR, yet TCRdb's version contains in-frame clones alone and is incomplete. This sample has some 2.1 million clones, with 85% to 95% found just once. The naive CD8 subset, CD45RO-negative cells positively selected for CCR7, excluded terminally differentiated effector memory CD45RA+ cells. The sample was naive CD8+ T cells sorted from blood. The source of these receptors is a man between 18 and 35 years old in good health.

The chain has TRBV27 and TRBJ2-1, with 7 bases that match TRBD2. After removal of 2 bases from V and 2 bases from J, the junction contained 9 bases not matched to a gene. The CDR3 totals 17 residues. Germline-derived CDR1 and CDR2 are MNHEY and SMNVEV (reference sequence). CDR3 loop: CASSLAGGGPTYNEQFF. The CDR3 region has the DNA TGTGCCAGCAGTTTAGCCGGGGGAGGGCCGACCTACAATGAGCAGTTCTTC.

This sequence joins TRBV27 and TRBJ2-2, with D unclear. The germline V and J ends were trimmed by 4 bases and 4 bases, with 10 bases remaining between them. The CDR3 totals 14 residues. Germline CDR1 reads MNHEY; CDR2 reads SMNVEV (reference sequence). Here the CDR3 reads CASSWILGTGELFF. DNA of the CDR3: TGTGCCAGCAGTTGGATTTTAGGCACCGGGGAGCTGTTTTTT.

The V gene is TRBV5-4, the J gene TRBJ2-5; D remains ambiguous. The V gene's germline CDR1 is SGHNT and CDR2 YYREEE (reference sequence). Trimming cost V 2 bases and J 1 base, with 9 bases left between them. There are 14 residues in the CDR3. In nucleotides, the CDR3 is TGTGCCAGCAGCTTTAGTTATGGCCAAGAGACCCAGTACTTC. Amino acids: CASSFSYGQETQYF.

For this clone: The same CDR3 is also encoded by other DNA sequences in this sample. V gene TRBV7-9 combines with J gene TRBJ1-5; TRBD1 is a possible D gene (5 bases). Per the germline V gene, CDR1 is SEHNR and CDR2 is FQNEAQ (reference sequence). Trimming removed 0 bases from V and 0 bases from J, with 12 bases in between. The CDR3 consists of 17 residues. In DNA form, the CDR3 reads TGTGCCAGCAGCTTAGCGTGGGGGGTGGATAGCAATCAGCCCCAGCATTTT. Amino acids: CASSLAWGVDSNQPQHF.